The next 27 T cell receptor beta chains were all read from a single sample in a study of blood T cells in healthy people across ages. A second 7 to 11 cycle PCR used barcoded and J-beta primers. TCRdb analysed the 5' RACE reads with MiXCR anew, one entry per CDR3 protein. The table has roughly 730,000 distinct CDR3 sequences, 56% seen once. The sequencing input was blood. The receptors here all came from a man aged 35 to 55 in good health.

The chain couples TRBV7-9 to TRBJ1-2; D gene unclear. The CDR3 is made up of 16 amino acids. CDR1 is SEHNR and CDR2 is FQNEAQ in the germline V gene (reference sequence). V lost 3 bases and J lost 6, with 20 bases in between. CDR3 nucleotides: TGTGCCAGCAGCTTGGCCGACAACTATCCCCCTAATGGCTACACCTTC. It translates to CASSLADNYPPNGYTF.

Turning to this clonotype: A read error may account for a junction end that differs from germline. The rearrangement links TRBV27 to TRBJ2-3, with a weak D call TRBD1 (6 bases). In germline, CDR1 is MNHEY, CDR2 SMNVEV (reference sequence). This CDR3 is 16 amino acids long. The CDR3 DNA reads TGTGTCAGCAGTTTGGAACAGGGTGTTTTTTCGGATACGCAGTATTTT. This encodes CVSSLEQGVFSDTQYF.

This clonotype was picked up a small number of times. The chain employs TRBV5-5 and TRBJ2-7, with 9 positions matching TRBD1. Trimming cost V 4 bases and J 5 bases; bases outside gene matches: 10. This CDR3 comprises 15 residues. Germline V gene lookup returns CDR1 SGHKS and CDR2 YYEKEE (reference sequence). The CDR3 DNA reads TGTGCCAGCAGCGCATCCGGGACAGGGAACAACGAGCAGTACTTC. Protein sequence: CASSASGTGNNEQYF.

This clonotype has just a few counts. The chain combines TRBV27 with TRBJ2-6, with D unclear. The CDR3 covers 15 residues. V gave up 3 bases and J gave up 2 bases, with 8 bases separating them. Per germline, CDR1 MNHEY and CDR2 SMNVEV (reference sequence). CDR3 amino acids: CASSFGFTGANVLTF. The CDR3 region has the DNA TGTGCCAGCAGTTTCGGTTTTACTGGGGCCAACGTCCTGACTTTC.

Comments on this clonotype: A read error may account for a junction end that differs from germline. This chain uses TRBV4-2 with TRBJ2-1; D is uncertain. The germline gives CDR1 LGHNA, CDR2 YNFKEQ. This CDR3 has 15 amino acids. CDR3 sequence reads: CASSQDNSLGYEQSF. For the CDR3, the DNA is TGTGCCAGCAGCCAAGATAACTCCCTAGGCTATGAGCAGTCCTTC.

The chain couples TRBV7-2 to TRBJ2-1; 8 bases fit TRBD1. The CDR3 is made up of 12 amino acids. J lost 12 bases, V lost 5 bases, and 6 bases had no gene match. The germline V gene encodes CDR1 SGHTA and CDR2 FQGNSA. Here the CDR3 reads CASSHAGTGQFF. CDR3 DNA: TGTGCCAGCAGCCACGCCGGGACAGGGCAGTTCTTC.

This chain links TRBV5-1 with TRBJ1-2; maybe TRBD1 (5 bases). The V gene lost 2 bases and the J gene lost 6 bases, with 8 bases spanning the gap. The CDR3 covers 12 residues. Germline-derived CDR1 and CDR2 are SGHRS and YFSETQ. CDR3: CASSFDRHGYTF. CDR3 nucleotide sequence: TGCGCCAGCAGCTTCGACAGACATGGCTACACCTTC.

The chain recombines TRBV5-1 with TRBJ1-2; TRBD1 might be the D (5 bases). The V gene lost 0 bases and the J gene lost 8 bases, with 20 bases spanning the gap. Germline assignment: CDR1 SGHRS and CDR2 YFSETQ. The CDR3 totals 16 residues. The CDR3 coding sequence is TGCGCCAGCAGCTTGGCACACCCGGGGCCCTCGGGGGGCTACACCTTC. This codes for CASSLAHPGPSGGYTF.

The V call is TRBV7-2, the J call TRBJ2-5; D may be TRBD1 (8 bases). V was trimmed by 5 bases and J by 11 bases, leaving 24 bases between them. Germline-derived CDR1 and CDR2 are SGHTA and FQGNSA. The CDR3 spans 15 residues. CDR3 nucleotide sequence: TGTGCCAGCAGCCCGGACAGGGACAGGCCGCGGGAGCAGTACTTC. Its protein product is CASSPDRDRPREQYF.

The chain links TRBV20-1 to TRBJ2-7; no reliable D call. This CDR3 is built from 11 residues. Trimming removed 5 bases from V and 0 bases from J, with 5 bases in between. Germline CDR1 reads DFQATT; CDR2 reads SNEGSKA (reference sequence). In nucleotides, the CDR3 is TGCAGTGCTTCAAACTCCTACGAGCAGTACTTC. It encodes CSASNSYEQYF.

A word on this clonotype: A read error may explain this, as a much larger clone is one base away. The V and J genes are TRBV20-1 and TRBJ2-5; D remains ambiguous. This CDR3 has 12 residues. Germline loops: CDR1 DFQATT, CDR2 SNEGSKA (reference sequence). V lost 6 bases and J lost 2, with 10 bases in between. The CDR3 nucleotides read TGCAGTGCCACGGACGTTCAAGAGACCCAGTACTTC. Translation: CSATDVQETQYF.

This chain links TRBV5-1 with TRBJ1-6, with D maybe TRBD1 (5 bases). The ends were cut back, 4 bases at V and 0 bases at J, with 11 bases in the middle. Germline CDR1 is SGHRS and CDR2 is YFSETQ. The CDR3 has 16 amino acids. CDR3 nucleotide sequence: TGCGCCAGCAGCGATAGACAGAGCTCCTATAATTCACCCCTCCACTTT. This codes for CASSDRQSSYNSPLHF.

The chain has TRBV7-3 and TRBJ2-1; tentatively, D is TRBD1 (6 bases). This CDR3 has 14 residues. Trimming stripped 5 bases from V and 5 bases from J, with 13 bases between. Germline V gene data show CDR1 as SGHTA and CDR2 as FQGTGA. The CDR3 sequence: CASSASGTNNEQFF. The CDR3 nucleotides are TGTGCCAGCAGCGCCTCCGGGACAAACAATGAGCAGTTCTTC.

This clonotype showed up just a few times. The chain combines TRBV27 with TRBJ2-5; no firm D call. CDR3 length: 14 residues. CDR1 is MNHEY, CDR2 SMNVEV, per germline (reference sequence). The V gene lost 6 bases and the J gene lost 2 bases, with 13 bases spanning the gap. Here the CDR3 DNA reads TGTGCCAGCAGGGACCAAGGACGGCAAGAGACCCAGTACTTC. The encoded protein is CASRDQGRQETQYF.

The gene calls are TRBV12-3 or TRBV12-4 and TRBJ2-7; D is possibly TRBD2 (6 bases). This CDR3 is built from 16 residues. V was pared by 4 bases and J by 0 bases, with 16 bases between. The CDR3 region is CASSSGDTTFSYEQYF. CDR3 nucleotides: TGTGCCAGCAGTTCGGGAGACACCACTTTCTCCTACGAGCAGTACTTC.

This chain connects TRBV5-1 to TRBJ2-7; D is unclear. Germline V gene lookup returns CDR1 SGHRS and CDR2 YFSETQ. V lost 0 bases to trimming and J lost 4 bases, with 8 bases between them. The CDR3 is 13 amino acids. The CDR3 coding sequence is TGCGCCAGCAGCTTGGGGTTCCGGTACGAGCAGTACTTC. Residues: CASSLGFRYEQYF. Filled out from reference TRBV5-1 and TRBJ2-7, the complete variable domain reads KAGVTQTPRYLIKTRGQQVTLSCSPISGHRSVSWYQQTPGQGLQFLFEYFSETQRNKGNFPGRFSGRQFSNSRSEMNVSTLELGDSALYLCASSLGFRYEQYFGPGTRLTVT.

This clonotype was counted a few times. The chain joins TRBV27 to TRBJ2-7; TRBD2 aligns across 8 bases. V dropped 3 bases and J dropped 3; count of bases not matched to a gene: 7. This CDR3 is built from 15 residues. Germline values: CDR1 MNHEY, CDR2 SMNVEV (reference sequence). The CDR3 DNA reads as TGTGCCAGCAGTTTTTCCGGGAGGGAGGGCTACGAGCAGTACTTC. Protein sequence: CASSFSGREGYEQYF.

The chain recombines TRBV12-3 or TRBV12-4 with TRBJ2-4; TRBD2 aligns across 11 bases. The closer fit of TRBJ2-7 to the DNA end suggests the J call may be wrong. The CDR3 is 19 amino acids. CDR3 sequence reads: CASSSYRGRGSGRGYEQYF. CDR3 in DNA: TGTGCCAGCAGTTCGTACAGGGGGCGAGGTAGCGGGAGGGGCTACGAGCAGTACTTC.

This clonotype was picked up a small number of times. The genes are TRBV25-1 and TRBJ2-4, with unresolved D. V dropped 2 bases and J dropped 1 base, with 3 bases sitting between them. This CDR3 is built from 13 residues. Per germline, CDR1 MGHDK and CDR2 SYGVNS. The CDR3 DNA sequence: TGTGCCAGCAGTGAACCGGCCAAAAACATTCAGTACTTC. It specifies CASSEPAKNIQYF.

The rearrangement uses TRBV20-1 and TRBJ1-5; TRBD1 might be the D (6 bases). CDR3 length: 15 residues. Trimming removed 1 base from V and 5 bases from J, with 15 bases in between. From germline, CDR1 is DFQATT and CDR2 SNEGSKA (reference sequence). For the CDR3, the DNA is TGCAGTGCTAGAGCGAGTACAGGGTCTGATCAGCCCCAGCATTTT. Protein product: CSARASTGSDQPQHF.

The chain combines TRBV7-6 with TRBJ2-3; 7 bases match TRBD2. This CDR3 has 17 residues. Unmatched junction bases numbered 7, after V lost 1 base and J lost 0 bases. Per the germline V gene, CDR1 is SGHVS and CDR2 is FNYEAQ. Here the CDR3 reads CASSLGLAESSTDTQYF. As DNA, the CDR3 is TGTGCCAGCAGCTTAGGGCTAGCGGAGTCAAGCACAGATACGCAGTATTTT.

This chain links TRBV7-3 with TRBJ1-2; no definite D call. Looked up from germline, CDR1 is SGHTA and CDR2 is FQGTGA. Trimming cost V 1 base and J 2 bases, with 14 bases left between them. This CDR3 region has 16 residues. The CDR3 protein is CASSLNAVDRNYGYTF. CDR3 nucleotides: TGTGCCAGCAGCTTAAACGCGGTGGACCGAAACTATGGCTACACCTTC.

The rearrangement uses TRBV7-9 and TRBJ2-5; D is possibly TRBD1 (5 bases). The germline V gene has CDR1 SEHNR and CDR2 FQNEAQ (reference sequence). CDR3 size: 13 residues. V was trimmed by 5 bases and J by 4 bases, leaving 11 bases between them. CDR3 nucleotide sequence: TGTGCCAGCAGCCCGCGGACAAGAGAGACCCAGTACTTC. Translation: CASSPRTRETQYF.

On this clonotype: One end of the junction is discordant with germline, which a read error may explain. The rearrangement links TRBV6-1 to TRBJ1-5; 7 bases map to TRBD1. The CDR3 is 13 residues long. CDR1 MNHNS and CDR2 SASEGT come from the germline V gene. CDR3 loop: CAGSEGAHQPQHF. DNA for the CDR3: TGTGCCGGCAGTGAGGGGGCGCATCAGCCCCAGCATTTT.

The V gene is TRBV7-9, the J gene TRBJ2-1; D tentatively fits TRBD1 or TRBD2 (6 bases each). Germline V gene data show CDR1 as SEHNR and CDR2 as FQNEAQ (reference sequence). The CDR3 length is 15 residues. Trimming cost V 6 bases and J 3 bases, with 15 bases left between them. The CDR3 here is CASRDRGHGYNEQFF. The CDR3 DNA reads TGTGCCAGCAGAGATCGGGGGCACGGCTACAATGAGCAGTTCTTC.

The chain combines TRBV30 with TRBJ1-1, with a tentative D call TRBD1 (5 bases). This CDR3 region has 12 residues. Germline V lookup: CDR1 GTSNPN, CDR2 SVGIG (reference sequence). V shed 0 bases and J shed 3 bases, with 5 bases lying between them. The CDR3 DNA follows: TGTGCCTGGAGTGTAGGGGACACTGAAGCTTTCTTT. It codes for CAWSVGDTEAFF.

The chain uses TRBV6-2 or TRBV6-3 and TRBJ2-1, with 7 bases that match TRBD2. The CDR3 covers 14 residues. Germline V gene data show CDR1 as MNHEY and CDR2 as SVGEGT. The V gene end was trimmed by 7 bases and the J gene end by 4 bases; junction bases not matched to a gene: 7. Here the CDR3 reads CASTEAGLYNEQFF. The CDR3, as DNA: TGTGCCAGCACCGAAGCGGGACTGTACAATGAGCAGTTCTTC.